The 32 T cell receptor beta chains listed next were all sequenced from one sample in a study of post-analysis software for immune sequencing data. General study points: Among 5 or 6 TRBV segments more frequent in patients than controls were TRBV5-6, TRBV5-1 and TRBV20-1.

Prepared TCR beta cDNA libraries contained unique molecular identifiers. TCRdb called the PCR reads again in MiXCR, with one record for every CDR3 protein. Among roughly 200,000 distinct CDR3 sequences listed, over 25% were seen once. These receptors' targets are unknown. The specimen was blood. The origin of the receptors is a girl aged 2-17 years with multiple sclerosis.

V usage is TRBV9 and J usage is TRBJ1-1, with D possibly matching TRBD1 (6 bases). This CDR3 has 16 amino acids. Trimming took 3 bases from V and 7 from J, leaving 22 bases between them. Germline loops: CDR1 SGDLS, CDR2 YYNGEE. This CDR3 is CASSARRGTGKVEAFF. CDR3 bases: TGTGCCAGCAGCGCAAGAAGAGGAACAGGGAAAGTTGAAGCTTTCTTT.

This clonotype was detected only a few times. The chain has TRBV13 and TRBJ1-6, with TRBD1 as a possible D gene (5 bases). There are 15 residues in the CDR3. Per germline, CDR1 PRHDT and CDR2 FYEKMQ (reference sequence). Trimming shortened V by 4 bases and J by 6 bases, and 13 bases separated the two germline ends. CDR3 region: CASSWGTGRNSPLHF. CDR3 coding DNA: TGTGCCAGCAGCTGGGGGACGGGTCGTAATTCACCCCTCCACTTT.

The V call is TRBV12-3 or TRBV12-4, the J call TRBJ1-1, with D possibly TRBD1 on 5 matching bases. Deletions cut 4 bases from V and 3 bases from J, with 18 bases between. The CDR3 runs to 16 residues. The CDR3 region has the DNA TGTGCCAGCAGTTCCCTTGTCGCAGGGCGGCACACTGAAGCTTTCTTT. Protein product: CASSSLVAGRHTEAFF.

This clonotype was seen repeatedly, ten times or more. The chain employs TRBV7-9 and TRBJ2-5, with 10 positions matching TRBD2. Germline assignment: CDR1 SEHNR and CDR2 FQNEAQ (reference sequence). This CDR3 contains 20 residues. With 3 bases clipped from V and 5 bases from J, the junction kept 21 bases outside the gene matches. The CDR3 sequence: CASSFPPPLAGADPGETQYF. CDR3 nucleotide sequence: TGTGCCAGCAGCTTTCCCCCTCCTCTAGCGGGGGCGGATCCAGGGGAGACCCAGTACTTC.

The CDR3 bases are TGTGCCAGCAGCTTCCTAGCGGGAGCTCTCAATGAGCAGTTCTTC. Translating gives CASSFLAGALNEQFF. This chain joins TRBV7-2 and TRBJ2-1; TRBD2 aligns across 10 bases. The trim removed 3 bases at V and 6 bases at J, leaving 5 bases unmatched. This CDR3 is 15 amino acids long. The germline gives CDR1 SGHTA, CDR2 FQGNSA.

Details on this clonotype: This could be a read error, since a much larger clone is one nucleotide away. The V and J genes are TRBV20-1 and TRBJ2-6, with D possibly being TRBD1 (5 bases). This CDR3 spans 14 amino acids. Looked up from germline, CDR1 is DFQATT and CDR2 is SNEGSKA (reference sequence). CDR3 in amino acids: CSALSGSGANVRTF. Written as DNA, the CDR3 is TGCAGTGCCCTTTCGGGCTCTGGGGCCAACGTCCGGACTTTC.

The rearrangement uses TRBV11-2 and TRBJ2-2, with D possibly matching TRBD2 (6 bases). Trimming took 5 bases from V and 4 from J, leaving 23 bases between them. This CDR3 spans 18 amino acids. CDR1 and CDR2 from the germline V gene are SGHAT and FQNNGV. CDR3 nucleotide sequence: TGTGCCAGCAGCCAACAAGAAGGTTGGGGGGTTGGCACCGGGGAGCTGTTTTTT. Residues: CASSQQEGWGVGTGELFF.

With regard to this clonotype: Just one base apart from a much larger clone, this may be a read error. V usage is TRBV7-9 and J usage is TRBJ2-1; TRBD1 matches 9 bases. Trimming removed 4 bases from V and 8 bases from J; junction bases left unmatched: 6. Looked up from germline, CDR1 is SEHNR and CDR2 is FQNEAQ (reference sequence). The CDR3 is 14 amino acids. CDR3 nucleotides: TGTGCCAGCAGCTCATCGACAGGGGGGGATGAGCAGTTCTTC. Translated, it gives CASSSSTGGDEQFF.

The genes are TRBV7-6 and TRBJ2-5, with TRBD2 matching over 11 bases. The CDR3 runs 16 residues. The J segment lost 7 bases and the V segment lost 4 bases, leaving 11 bases of the junction unmatched. The germline CDR1 and CDR2 sequences are SGHVS and FNYEAQ. The CDR3 reads CASSWTSGSRGGTQYF. The CDR3 coding sequence is TGTGCCAGCAGCTGGACTAGCGGGTCCCGTGGTGGGACCCAGTACTTC.

The chain couples TRBV10-3 to TRBJ1-4; tentative D call: TRBD1 (6 bases). Trimming took 3 bases from V and 5 from J, leaving 7 bases between them. The CDR3 is 13 residues long. CDR1 and CDR2 from the germline V gene are ENHRY and SYGVKD. The CDR3 spells CAISEGQNEKLFF. CDR3 nucleotide sequence: TGTGCCATCAGTGAAGGACAGAATGAAAAACTGTTTTTT.

This clonotype came up many times. J is TRBJ2-7 and V is TRBV29-1; the D gene could be TRBD1 or TRBD2 (5 bases each). The CDR3 consists of 15 residues. Germline V gene data show CDR1 as SQVTM and CDR2 as ANQGSEA. The germline V and J ends were trimmed by 7 bases and 0 bases, with 19 bases remaining between them. The DNA of the CDR3 is TGCAGCGCCCGCCCGTACGGGGCCTCCTCCTACGAGCAGTACTTC. It translates to CSARPYGASSYEQYF.

This clonotype was recorded many times. The rearrangement links TRBV29-1 to TRBJ2-5; TRBD1 or TRBD2 may be the D gene (7 bases each). Per germline, CDR1 SQVTM and CDR2 ANQGSEA. V dropped 3 bases and J dropped 5 bases, with 10 bases sitting between them. The CDR3 has 12 residues. CDR3 sequence reads: CSVDQGGETQYF. The CDR3 DNA reads as TGCAGCGTTGACCAGGGGGGGGAGACCCAGTACTTC.

This clonotype has a count of ten or more. The chain is built from TRBV24-1 and TRBJ2-5; 9 bases fit TRBD1. Per the germline V gene, CDR1 is KGHDR and CDR2 is SFDVKD. The CDR3 runs to 15 residues. V gave up 3 bases and J gave up 5 bases; unmatched junction bases: 6. The CDR3 loop reads CATSDPTGGRETQYF. In nucleotides, the CDR3 is TGTGCCACCAGTGATCCGACAGGGGGACGGGAGACCCAGTACTTC.

Notes on this clonotype: This clone may be a read error of a much larger clone one base away. This chain connects TRBV28 to TRBJ1-5; D is ambiguous. Trimming took off 6 bases at V and 0 bases at J, with 9 bases between the two ends. CDR1 is MDHEN, CDR2 SYDVKM, per germline. The CDR3 length is 14 residues. The CDR3 sequence is CASRLLISNQPQHF. Written as DNA, the CDR3 is TGTGCCAGCAGGTTGTTGATTAGCAATCAGCCCCAGCATTTT.

As regards this clonotype: A much more abundant neighbour one base away suggests this may be a read error. The chain has TRBV20-1 and TRBJ1-2, with D possibly TRBD1 on 5 matching bases. The CDR3 covers 15 residues. Germline CDR1 reads DFQATT; CDR2 reads SNEGSKA (reference sequence). CDR3 bases: TGCAGTGTTAGAGATAGTTGGGGACCCAACTATGGCTACACCTTC. The encoded protein is CSVRDSWGPNYGYTF.

The chain joins TRBV7-9 to TRBJ1-5; TRBD1 is a possible D gene (5 bases). The CDR3 has 15 amino acids. The V gene's germline CDR1 is SEHNR and CDR2 FQNEAQ (reference sequence). Trimming stripped 1 base from V and 2 bases from J, with 9 bases between. The CDR3 region is CASSLGSGGNQPQHF. The CDR3 bases are TGTGCCAGCAGCTTAGGATCGGGGGGCAATCAGCCCCAGCATTTT. Combining the CDR3 with reference TRBV7-9 and TRBJ1-5 gives the whole variable domain DTGVSQNPRHKITKRGQNVTFRCDPISEHNRLYWYRQTLGQGPEFLTYFQNEAQLEKSRLLSDRFSAERPKGSFSTLEIQRTEQGDSAMYLCASSLGSGGNQPQHFGDGTRLSIL.

As regards this clonotype: Relative to the germline gene, one junction end is altered; a read error may explain this. V usage is TRBV11-3 and J usage is TRBJ2-1, with a weak D call TRBD1 (6 bases). The CDR3 totals 12 residues. Germline CDR1 is SGHNT and CDR2 is YENEEA. The CDR3 DNA sequence: TGTGTCAGCAGCTTACAGGGCTATGAGCAGTTCTTC. It is translated as CVSSLQGYEQFF.

The chain combines TRBV6-1 with TRBJ2-3; 9 bases match TRBD2. In germline, CDR1 is MNHNS, CDR2 SASEGT. The V and J ends lost 6 bases and 2 bases, in that order; junction bases with no gene match: 6. This CDR3 region has 15 residues. For the CDR3, the DNA is TGTGCCAGCAGAGAAACTAGCGGGCCCACAGATACGCAGTATTTT. This codes for CASRETSGPTDTQYF.

This clonotype was counted many times. The V gene is TRBV12-3 or TRBV12-4, the J gene TRBJ2-6; D unclear. This CDR3 spans 14 amino acids. The V and J ends lost 3 bases and 2 bases respectively, with 5 bases between them. For the CDR3, the DNA is TGTGCCAGCAGTTTGGTGCCTGGGGCCAACGTCCTGACTTTC. This sequence encodes CASSLVPGANVLTF.

This clonotype was observed a handful of times. Given a much more abundant clone one base away, this may be a read error. This sequence joins TRBV12-3 or TRBV12-4 and TRBJ2-7, with 10 nucleotides matching TRBD1. CDR3 length: 13 amino acids. For the CDR3, the DNA is TGTACCAGCAGTGGGACAGGGGTTTACGAGCAGTACTTC. The encoded protein is CTSSGTGVYEQYF.

The chain carries TRBV18 and TRBJ2-3, with D uncertain. Germline V CDR1 and CDR2: KGHSH, LQKENI. V lost 4 bases, J lost 8 bases, and 22 bases lay in between. The CDR3 is made up of 16 amino acids. The chain's CDR3 is CASSHPTATASGTQYF. The CDR3 coding sequence is TGTGCCAGCTCACATCCCACGGCAACCGCGTCCGGTACGCAGTATTTT. The variable domain in full, with the rest retrieved from reference TRBV18 and TRBJ2-3, is NAGVMQNPRHLVRRRGQEARLRCSPMKGHSHVYWYRQLPEEGLKFMVYLQKENIIDESGMPKERFSAEFPKEGPSILRIQQVVRGDSAAYFCASSHPTATASGTQYFGPGTRLTVL.

This chain connects TRBV6-1 to TRBJ2-2; TRBD2 agrees at 8 bases. The CDR3 consists of 14 residues. V gave up 7 bases and J gave up 4 bases; unmatched junction bases: 5. From germline, CDR1 is MNHNS and CDR2 SASEGT. Here the CDR3 DNA reads TGTGCCAGCATGGGAGCGGGGGTCACCGGGGAGCTGTTTTTT. It yields the protein CASMGAGVTGELFF.

The chain recombines TRBV5-1 with TRBJ2-7; 10 bases agree with TRBD2. CDR1 and CDR2 (germline): SGHRS, YFSETQ. This CDR3 is built from 14 residues. V lost 1 base to trimming and J lost 4 bases; unmatched junction nucleotides: 2. CDR3 protein: CASSLSGRAYEQYF. In DNA, the CDR3 is TGCGCCAGCAGCTTGAGCGGGAGGGCGTACGAGCAGTACTTC.

This clonotype has just a few counts. V is TRBV25-1 and J is TRBJ1-1, with D hard to call. Germline lookup yields CDR1 MGHDK and CDR2 SYGVNS. CDR3 length: 13 amino acids. Deletions cut 3 bases from V and 8 bases from J, with 13 bases between. The CDR3 sequence: CASSDFHSTEAFF. The CDR3 DNA reads as TGTGCCAGCAGTGACTTCCATAGTACCGAAGCTTTCTTT.

The V and J genes are TRBV7-8 and TRBJ1-5; no firm D call. Between the trimmed V and J ends, which lost 1 base and 4 bases, there was a span of 5 bases. Germline V gene lookup returns CDR1 SGHVS and CDR2 FQNEAQ. CDR3 length: 13 amino acids. In DNA form, the CDR3 reads TGTGCCAGCAGCTTAGAACGGAATCAGCCCCAGCATTTT. It yields the protein CASSLERNQPQHF.

There are a few counts of this clonotype. The rearrangement uses TRBV20-1 and TRBJ1-4; D gene unclear. The germline V and J ends were trimmed by 6 bases and 7 bases, with 6 bases remaining between them. The length of the CDR3 is 10 residues. Germline CDR1 DFQATT, CDR2 SNEGSKA (reference sequence). DNA of the CDR3: TGCAGTGCCTTTACTGAAAAACTGTTTTTT. It translates to CSAFTEKLFF.

A few counts support this clonotype. The chain combines TRBV11-2 with TRBJ2-5, with 7 bases that match TRBD1. The CDR3 sequence is 14 residues long. The V and J ends lost 5 bases and 7 bases, in that order; junction bases with no gene match: 10. Looked up from germline, CDR1 is SGHAT and CDR2 is FQNNGV. CDR3 in DNA: TGTGCCAGCAGCACCTCACAGGGGCTTGGGACCCAGTACTTC. Its protein is CASSTSQGLGTQYF. Full variable domain (remainder filled in from reference TRBV11-2 and TRBJ2-5): EAGVAQSPRYKIIEKRQSVAFWCNPISGHATLYWYQQILGQGPKLLIQFQNNGVVDDSQLPKDRFSAERLKGVDSTLKIQPAKLEDSAVYLCASSTSQGLGTQYFGPGTRLLVL.

With respect to this clonotype: The junction departs from the called germline gene at one end, perhaps through a read error. The rearrangement joins TRBV5-1 to TRBJ2-6, with a tentative D call TRBD1 (6 bases). The germline gives CDR1 SGHRS, CDR2 YFSETQ. This CDR3 comprises 16 residues. Here the CDR3 DNA reads TGCGCCGGCAGCTACACAGGGTACTCTGGGGCCAACGTCCTGACTTTC. Encoded protein: CAGSYTGYSGANVLTF.

The genes are TRBV6-5 and TRBJ2-1, with TRBD2 matching 8 bases. Germline V CDR1 and CDR2: MNHEY, SVGAGI. V lost 4 bases and J lost 6; bases outside the gene matches: 20. CDR3 length: 19 amino acids. The CDR3 sequence: CASSSKAGVIPEDPNEQFF. CDR3 DNA sequence: TGTGCCAGCAGTTCCAAAGCGGGGGTAATTCCGGAGGACCCCAATGAGCAGTTCTTC.

On this clonotype itself: Possible read error: a much larger clone is one base away. The V and J genes are TRBV29-1 and TRBJ2-1; D gene ambiguous. The CDR3 length is 10 residues. Germline V gene sequence: CDR1 SQVTM, CDR2 ANQGSEA. The CDR3 here is CGVVINEQFF. CDR3 in DNA: TGCGGCGTTGTTATAAATGAGCAGTTCTTC.

This chain joins TRBV20-1 and TRBJ2-4; TRBD2 might be the D (6 bases). Looked up from germline, CDR1 is DFQATT and CDR2 is SNEGSKA (reference sequence). The CDR3 contains 14 residues. Trimming left V 1 base short and J 0 bases short, with 7 bases between. The CDR3 nucleotides read TGCAGTGCTAGAGCGGGACTAGCCAAAAACATTCAGTACTTC. Protein product: CSARAGLAKNIQYF.

This clonotype occurred a few times. This sequence joins TRBV6-1 and TRBJ1-2; 11 bases map to TRBD1. The CDR3 is made up of 15 amino acids. J gave up 4 bases and V 3 bases, and 4 bases lay outside the gene matches. Germline lookup yields CDR1 MNHNS and CDR2 SASEGT. CDR3: CASSEPGQGGYGYTF. Here the CDR3 DNA reads TGTGCCAGCAGTGAGCCGGGACAGGGGGGCTATGGCTACACCTTC.